A single sample is the source of the 28 T cell receptor beta chains below, sequenced in a study of molecular identifiers for immune sequencing clone quantification. TCRdb reprocessed the PCR reads with MiXCR, giving one entry per CDR3 protein. The repertoire holds roughly 630,000 distinct CDR3 sequences, with 25% as singletons. Material for sequencing was naive CD8+ T cells from blood, with Jurkat cell RNA spiked in. Subset of the sample: FACS-sorted CD8+CD4-CCR7+CD45RA+ naive T cells. These receptors were collected from a human donor in good health. Some libraries in this study had Jurkat cell RNA spiked in.

This clonotype was counted only a few times. The chain is built from TRBV27 and TRBJ2-7, with 7 bases identical to TRBD1. Germline V gene data show CDR1 as MNHEY and CDR2 as SMNVEV (reference sequence). V dropped 8 bases and J dropped 1; count of bases not matched to a gene: 8. This CDR3 is built from 14 residues. This CDR3 reads CASRETGPSYEQYF. The CDR3 bases are TGTGCCAGCCGAGAGACAGGGCCGTCCTACGAGCAGTACTTC.

This clonotype was observed at least ten times. The rearrangement links TRBV23-1 to TRBJ1-5, with unresolved D. TRBV23-1 is filed as an ORF, its function uncertain. The CDR3 is 13 amino acids. V gave up 11 bases and J gave up 7 bases, with 18 bases separating them. The CDR3 region has the DNA TGCGCCCCTAGTGGAAACTCTATCCAGCCCCAGCATTTT. Amino acids: CAPSGNSIQPQHF.

Details on this clonotype: Its ends do not fully match the called genes, so a read error is possible. This chain joins TRBV28 and TRBJ1-4; 7 nucleotides line up with TRBD1. Germline loops: CDR1 MDHEN, CDR2 SYDVKM. The CDR3 is made up of 17 amino acids. CDR3 loop: CARSPRGGGNINEKLFF. The DNA for the CDR3 is TGTGCCCGCAGTCCCCGCGGAGGGGGCAATATTAATGAAAAACTGTTTTTT.

This chain connects TRBV7-9 to TRBJ2-7; D call uncertain. V was trimmed by 4 bases and J by 3 bases, leaving 10 bases between them. Germline V gives CDR1 SEHNR, CDR2 FQNEAQ (reference sequence). The CDR3 consists of 13 residues. The CDR3: CASSSPVDYEQYF. The DNA of the CDR3 is TGTGCCAGCAGCTCCCCAGTGGACTACGAGCAGTACTTC.

A remark on this clonotype: Likely a read error: the CDR3 ends without its conserved phenylalanine or tryptophan. V and J are TRBV5-6 and TRBJ2-3, with D perhaps matching TRBD2 (5 bases). The germline gives CDR1 SGHDT, CDR2 YYEEEE. Trimming shortened V by 4 bases and J by 2 bases, and 17 bases separated the two germline ends. This CDR3 contains 16 residues. CDR3 sequence reads: CASSDRGLRYTDTQYY. DNA for the CDR3: TGTGCCAGCAGCGACCGAGGGTTGCGGTACACAGATACGCAGTATTAT.

This clonotype showed up just once. Given a much more abundant clone one base away, this may be a read error. The chain recombines TRBV7-6 with TRBJ1-1; possibly TRBD1 for D (5 bases). The germline CDR1 and CDR2 sequences are SGHVS and FNYEAQ. This CDR3 comprises 15 residues. In nucleotides, the CDR3 is TGTGCCAACAGCTTAGCGTTCCAGGGCAGCACTGAAGCTTTCTTT. This sequence encodes CANSLAFQGSTEAFF.

The genes are TRBV7-6 and TRBJ2-2; tentative D call: TRBD1 (5 bases). Germline V gives CDR1 SGHVS, CDR2 FNYEAQ. The CDR3 has 15 amino acids. Trimming removed 1 base from V and 4 bases from J, with 10 bases in between. The CDR3 is CASSLVVQGTGELFF. CDR3 nucleotide sequence: TGTGCCAGCAGCTTAGTAGTGCAGGGCACCGGGGAGCTGTTTTTT.

About this clonotype itself: A much bigger clone sits one base away, suggesting this may be a read error. The chain recombines TRBV6-1 with TRBJ1-1, with D maybe TRBD1 (5 bases). CDR1 and CDR2 from the germline V gene are MNHNS and SASEGT. Trimming left V 5 bases short and J 1 base short, with 14 bases between. CDR3 length: 15 amino acids. In DNA form, the CDR3 reads TGTGCCAGCAGTCCCCGTCCAGGGCGGAACACTGAAGCTTTCTTT. It translates to CASSPRPGRNTEAFF.

This clonotype has only a few counts. The rearrangement uses TRBV5-6 and TRBJ1-2; 9 positions agree with TRBD1. Germline V lookup: CDR1 SGHDT, CDR2 YYEEEE. V dropped 4 bases and J dropped 1; count of bases not matched to a gene: 11. The CDR3 extends over 17 amino acids. Here the CDR3 reads CASSPAQGAPHNYGYTF. For the CDR3, the DNA is TGTGCCAGCAGCCCAGCACAGGGGGCTCCTCATAACTATGGCTACACCTTC. Full variable domain (outside the CDR3, taken from reference TRBV5-6 and TRBJ1-2): DAGVTQSPTHLIKTRGQQVTLRCSPKSGHDTVSWYQQALGQGPQFIFQYYEEEERQRGNFPDRFSGHQFPNYSSELNVNALLLGDSALYLCASSPAQGAPHNYGYTFGSGTRLTVV.

The rearrangement uses TRBV4-3 and TRBJ1-4; possible D gene TRBD1, 5 bases. There are 15 residues in the CDR3. The germline V and J ends were trimmed by 2 bases and 8 bases, with 15 bases remaining between them. Germline CDR1 LGHNA, CDR2 YSLEER. The CDR3 nucleotides read TGCGCCAGCAGCCAATCCGCAGGGACTCGAGAAAAACTGTTTTTT. It is translated as CASSQSAGTREKLFF.

V gene TRBV4-3 combines with J gene TRBJ1-1; TRBD1 matches at 9 bases. The CDR3 length is 15 residues. Germline lookup yields CDR1 LGHNA and CDR2 YSLEER. V lost 6 bases, J lost 0 bases, and 5 bases stayed unmatched. The CDR3 spells CASRPGTGLNTEAFF. CDR3 bases: TGCGCCAGCAGACCGGGGACAGGGCTGAACACTGAAGCTTTCTTT.

Turning to this clonotype: This may stem from a read error, because a much larger clone lies one nucleotide away. The CDR3 spells CASGLKGNTEAFF. The CDR3 DNA is TGTGCCAGCGGTTTAAAGGGGAACACTGAAGCTTTCTTT. V and J are TRBV27 and TRBJ1-1, with unresolved D. The CDR3 loop spans 13 amino acids. Germline CDR1 and CDR2: MNHEY and SMNVEV (reference sequence).

A remark on this clonotype: This sequence may be a read error, since a much larger clone differs from it by one base. This CDR3 is missing its conserved last phenylalanine or tryptophan, likely due to a read error. The chain carries TRBV2 and TRBJ1-1; D might be TRBD1 (5 bases). V was cut by 7 bases and J by 4 bases, with 13 bases left in between. The CDR3 runs to 13 residues. Germline lookup yields CDR1 SNHLY and CDR2 FYNNEI. In DNA, the CDR3 is TGTGCCAGCAAGGCAGGGAGGATCACTGAAGCTTTCCTT. It translates to CASKAGRITEAFL.

This clonotype has only a few counts. The J gene is TRBJ2-7, the V gene TRBV30; D may be TRBD1 or TRBD2 (5 bases each). The CDR3 is 14 residues long. The germline gives CDR1 GTSNPN, CDR2 SVGIG (reference sequence). Trimming stripped 0 bases from V and 5 bases from J, with 14 bases between. CDR3 DNA: TGTGCCTGGAGTGTACGAGGGGCGAGGAACGAGCAGTACTTC. This sequence encodes CAWSVRGARNEQYF.

This clonotype has ten or more counts. The chain employs TRBV7-2 and TRBJ2-7; D possibly matches TRBD1 or TRBD2 (6 bases each). From germline, CDR1 is SGHTA and CDR2 FQGNSA. Trimming removed 5 bases at V and 0 bases at J, with 11 bases between. The CDR3 has 14 residues. As DNA, the CDR3 is TGTGCCAGCAGCACAACGGGGGCCTCCTACGAGCAGTACTTC. It translates to CASSTTGASYEQYF.

This clonotype was seen at least ten times. Here the CDR3 reads CASSYEGSRDEQYF. In DNA form, the CDR3 reads TGTGCCAGCAGTTACGAGGGTTCGAGGGACGAGCAGTACTTC. The V call is TRBV11-2, the J call TRBJ2-7; TRBD2 is a possible D gene (5 bases). The CDR3 loop spans 14 amino acids. The germline V gene encodes CDR1 SGHAT and CDR2 FQNNGV. Trimming cost V 6 bases and J 5 bases, with 17 bases left between them.

This clonotype was found a few times. The V call is TRBV7-9, the J call TRBJ2-1; 10 nucleotides align to TRBD2. J was trimmed by 6 bases and V by 6 bases; bases with no gene match: 14. Germline assignment: CDR1 SEHNR and CDR2 FQNEAQ (reference sequence). The CDR3 is 17 amino acids. DNA for the CDR3: TGTGCCAGCAGGGGGGCTGCTAGCGGGAGTAATGCCAATGAGCAGTTCTTC. This sequence encodes CASRGAASGSNANEQFF.

This clonotype has ten or more counts. The chain links TRBV20-1 to TRBJ2-2, with D possibly matching TRBD2 (6 bases). This CDR3 contains 14 residues. CDR1 is DFQATT, CDR2 SNEGSKA, per germline (reference sequence). V lost 0 bases, J lost 3 bases, and 8 bases lay in between. CDR3 nucleotides: TGCAGTGCTAGAGACAGGGAGGACACCGGGGAGCTGTTTTTT. Protein: CSARDREDTGELFF.

This clonotype occurred a few times. The rearrangement joins TRBV20-1 to TRBJ1-1; D gene uncertain. There are 13 residues in the CDR3. Deletions cut 2 bases from V and 10 bases from J, with 17 bases between. Germline-derived CDR1 and CDR2 are DFQATT and SNEGSKA (reference sequence). CDR3 amino acids: CSARSGNNPGAFF. In nucleotides, the CDR3 is TGCAGTGCTAGATCCGGGAACAACCCTGGAGCTTTCTTT.

This clonotype has at least ten counts. The rearrangement joins TRBV29-1 to TRBJ1-1; 7 nucleotides agree with TRBD1. Germline-derived CDR1 and CDR2 are SQVTM and ANQGSEA. This CDR3 contains 16 residues. V shed 4 bases and J 7 bases; nucleotides not matched to a gene: 18. In nucleotides, the CDR3 is TGCAGCGTTGTTGACAGGGCGCGGTGGTCTGGGTTTGAAGCTTTCTTT. Its translation: CSVVDRARWSGFEAFF.

As concerns this clonotype: The CDR3 end shows no conserved phenylalanine or tryptophan, and so a read error is likely. This sequence joins TRBV29-1 and TRBJ2-2, with D possibly TRBD1 on 6 matching bases. CDR1 is SQVTM, CDR2 ANQGSEA, per germline. V was pared by 6 bases and J by 5 bases, with 10 bases between. The CDR3 covers 12 residues. The CDR3 DNA sequence: TGCAGCGTACCAACAGGGACCGGGGAGCTGTTTTCT. This codes for CSVPTGTGELFS.

This clonotype was seen at least ten times. CDR3 nucleotides: TGTGCCAGTCGAAATAGGGACAGAGCCTACGAGCAGTACTTC. Its protein product is CASRNRDRAYEQYF. The chain employs TRBV5-4 and TRBJ2-7; 7 positions agree with TRBD1. The CDR3 has 14 amino acids. Germline assignment: CDR1 SGHNT and CDR2 YYREEE (reference sequence). With 8 bases clipped from V and 2 bases from J, the junction kept 10 bases outside the gene matches. Together with reference TRBV5-4 and TRBJ2-7, the CDR3 gives the full variable domain: ETGVTQSPTHLIKTRGQQVTLRCSSQSGHNTVSWYQQALGQGPQFIFQYYREEENGRGNFPPRFSGLQFPNYSSELNVNALELDDSALYLCASRNRDRAYEQYFGPGTRLTVT.

This clonotype was found a few times. The J gene is TRBJ2-7, the V gene TRBV19; D is ambiguous. Germline V lookup: CDR1 LNHDA, CDR2 SQIVND (reference sequence). V lost 6 bases, J lost 0 bases, and 12 bases lay in between. The CDR3 totals 14 residues. The CDR3 DNA reads TGTGCCAGTAGCCCCGTTTTAGACTCCTACGAGCAGTACTTC. This translates into CASSPVLDSYEQYF. Combining the CDR3 with reference TRBV19 and TRBJ2-7 gives the whole variable domain DGGITQSPKYLFRKEGQNVTLSCEQNLNHDAMYWYRQDPGQGLRLIYYSQIVNDFQKGDIAEGYSVSREKKESFPLTVTSAQKNPTAFYLCASSPVLDSYEQYFGPGTRLTVT.

The sample holds many counts of this clonotype. The chain joins TRBV4-1 to TRBJ1-1, with D hard to call. The CDR3 sequence is 14 residues long. The germline V gene has CDR1 MGHRA and CDR2 YSYEKL. Trimming cost V 6 bases and J 0 bases, with 11 bases left between them. CDR3 sequence: CASRNGGLNTEAFF. The CDR3 region has the DNA TGCGCCAGCAGGAACGGTGGTCTGAACACTGAAGCTTTCTTT.

This clonotype appeared a few times. The chain combines TRBV28 with TRBJ2-2; TRBD1 might be the D (5 bases). Germline V gives CDR1 MDHEN, CDR2 SYDVKM. The ends were cut back, 6 bases at V and 6 bases at J, with 17 bases in the middle. This CDR3 is built from 15 residues. CDR3 sequence: CASSHPDNLSGELFF. The CDR3 DNA follows: TGTGCCAGCAGCCATCCGGACAATCTGTCCGGGGAGCTGTTTTTT.

This clonotype showed up just a few times. The V gene is TRBV2, the J gene TRBJ2-2; D unresolved. In germline, CDR1 is SNHLY, CDR2 FYNNEI. V shed 8 bases and J shed 0 bases, with 4 bases lying between them. The CDR3 sequence is 12 residues long. The DNA of the CDR3 is TGTGCCAGCCTTACGAACACCGGGGAGCTGTTTTTT. The encoded protein is CASLTNTGELFF.

This clonotype was seen a handful of times. This chain uses TRBV20-1 with TRBJ2-7, with 7 nucleotides matching TRBD2. V lost 3 bases to trimming and J lost 1 base; unmatched junction nucleotides: 12. Germline CDR1 is DFQATT and CDR2 is SNEGSKA (reference sequence). The CDR3 is made up of 16 amino acids. CDR3 sequence: CSARGRGAGESYEQYF. In nucleotides, the CDR3 is TGCAGTGCTAGGGGGCGAGGGGCGGGAGAATCCTACGAGCAGTACTTC.

In the case of this clonotype: Possible read error: a much larger clone is one base away. This chain joins TRBV2 and TRBJ1-5, with D perhaps matching TRBD1 (6 bases). Germline CDR1 and CDR2: SNHLY and FYNNEI. The CDR3 covers 14 residues. The CDR3 loop is CASSDRGSKQPQHF. The CDR3 nucleotides read TGTGCCAGCAGTGACAGGGGTAGCAAGCAGCCCCAGCATTTT.